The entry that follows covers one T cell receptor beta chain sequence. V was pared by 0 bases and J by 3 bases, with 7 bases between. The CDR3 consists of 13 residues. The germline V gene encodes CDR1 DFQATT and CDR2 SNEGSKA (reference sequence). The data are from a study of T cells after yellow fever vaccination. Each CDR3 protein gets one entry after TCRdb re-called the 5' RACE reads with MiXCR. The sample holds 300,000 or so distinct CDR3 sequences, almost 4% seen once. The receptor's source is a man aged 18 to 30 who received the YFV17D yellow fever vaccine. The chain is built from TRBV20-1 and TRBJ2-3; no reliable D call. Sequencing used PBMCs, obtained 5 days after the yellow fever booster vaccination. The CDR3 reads CSARESSTDTQYF. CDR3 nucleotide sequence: TGCAGTGCTAGAGAGAGCTCGACAGATACGCAGTATTTT.